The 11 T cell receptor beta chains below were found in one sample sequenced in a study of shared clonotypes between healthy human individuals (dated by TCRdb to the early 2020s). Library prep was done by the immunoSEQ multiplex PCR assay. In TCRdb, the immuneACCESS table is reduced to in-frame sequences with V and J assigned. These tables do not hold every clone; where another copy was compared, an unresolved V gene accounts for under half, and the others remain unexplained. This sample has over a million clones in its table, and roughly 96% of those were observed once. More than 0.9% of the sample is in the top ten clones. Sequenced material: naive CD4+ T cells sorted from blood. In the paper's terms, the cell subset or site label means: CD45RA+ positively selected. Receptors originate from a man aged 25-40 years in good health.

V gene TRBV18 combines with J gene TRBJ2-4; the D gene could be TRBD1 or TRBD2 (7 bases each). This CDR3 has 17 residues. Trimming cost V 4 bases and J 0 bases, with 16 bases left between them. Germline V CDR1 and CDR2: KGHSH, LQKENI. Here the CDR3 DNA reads TGTGCCAGCTCACTCCAACAGGGGAGGGGAGCCAAAAACATTCAGTACTTC. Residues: CASSLQQGRGAKNIQYF. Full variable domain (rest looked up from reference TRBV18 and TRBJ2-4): NAGVMQNPRHLVRRRGQEARLRCSPMKGHSHVYWYRQLPEEGLKFMVYLQKENIIDESGMPKERFSAEFPKEGPSILRIQQVVRGDSAAYFCASSLQQGRGAKNIQYFGAGTRLSVL.

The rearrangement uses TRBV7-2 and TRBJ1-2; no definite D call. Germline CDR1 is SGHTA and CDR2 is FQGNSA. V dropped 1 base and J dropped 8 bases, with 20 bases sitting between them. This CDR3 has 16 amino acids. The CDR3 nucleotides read TGTGCCAGCAGCTTAGTACTGGCAGAATTCCTCCGAGGCTACACCTTC. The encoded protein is CASSLVLAEFLRGYTF. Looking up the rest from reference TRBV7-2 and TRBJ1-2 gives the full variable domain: GAGVSQSPSNKVTEKGKDVELRCDPISGHTALYWYRQSLGQGLEFLIYFQGNSAPDKSGLPSDRFSAERTGGSVSTLTIQRTQQEDSAVYLCASSLVLAEFLRGYTFGSGTRLTVV.

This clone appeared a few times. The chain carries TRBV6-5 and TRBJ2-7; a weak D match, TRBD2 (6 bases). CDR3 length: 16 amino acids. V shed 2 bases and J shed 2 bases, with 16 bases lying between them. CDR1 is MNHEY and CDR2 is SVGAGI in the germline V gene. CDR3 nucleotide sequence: TGTGCCAGCAGTTACAGGAAGCTGGCGGGAACCTACGAGCAGTACTTC. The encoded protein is CASSYRKLAGTYEQYF.

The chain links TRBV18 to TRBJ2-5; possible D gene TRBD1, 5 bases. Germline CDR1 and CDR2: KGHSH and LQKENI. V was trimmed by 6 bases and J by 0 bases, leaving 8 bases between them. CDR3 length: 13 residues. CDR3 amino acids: CASSAGNQETQYF. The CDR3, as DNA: TGTGCCAGCTCCGCAGGGAACCAAGAGACCCAGTACTTC.

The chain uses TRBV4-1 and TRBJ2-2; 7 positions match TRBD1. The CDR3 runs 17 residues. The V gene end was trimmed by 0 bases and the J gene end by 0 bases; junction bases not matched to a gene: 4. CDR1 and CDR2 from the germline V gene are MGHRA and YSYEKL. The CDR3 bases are TGCGCCAGCAGCCAAGATCCCCAGGGGGCGAACACCGGGGAGCTGTTTTTT. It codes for CASSQDPQGANTGELFF.

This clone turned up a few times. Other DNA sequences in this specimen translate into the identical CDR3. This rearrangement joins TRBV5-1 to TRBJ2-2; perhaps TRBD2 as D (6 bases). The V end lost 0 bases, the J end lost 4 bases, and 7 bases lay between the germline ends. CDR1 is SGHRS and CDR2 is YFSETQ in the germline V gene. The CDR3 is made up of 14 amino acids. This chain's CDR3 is CASSLDGGTGELFF. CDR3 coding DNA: TGCGCCAGCAGCTTGGACGGGGGCACCGGGGAGCTGTTTTTT. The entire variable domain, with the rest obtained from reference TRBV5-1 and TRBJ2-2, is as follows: KAGVTQTPRYLIKTRGQQVTLSCSPISGHRSVSWYQQTPGQGLQFLFEYFSETQRNKGNFPGRFSGRQFSNSRSEMNVSTLELGDSALYLCASSLDGGTGELFFGEGSRLTVL.

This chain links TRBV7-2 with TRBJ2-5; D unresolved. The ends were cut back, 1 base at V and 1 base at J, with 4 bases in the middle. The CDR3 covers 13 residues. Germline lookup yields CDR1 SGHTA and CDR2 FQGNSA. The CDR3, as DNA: TGTGCCAGCAGCTTAGTAGCCCAAGAGACCCAGTACTTC. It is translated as CASSLVAQETQYF.

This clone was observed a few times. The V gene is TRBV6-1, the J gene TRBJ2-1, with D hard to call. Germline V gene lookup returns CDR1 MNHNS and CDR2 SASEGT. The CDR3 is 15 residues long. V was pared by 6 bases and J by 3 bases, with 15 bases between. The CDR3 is CASSPTGPSYNEQFF. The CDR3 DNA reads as TGTGCCAGCAGCCCGACGGGCCCCAGCTACAATGAGCAGTTCTTC.

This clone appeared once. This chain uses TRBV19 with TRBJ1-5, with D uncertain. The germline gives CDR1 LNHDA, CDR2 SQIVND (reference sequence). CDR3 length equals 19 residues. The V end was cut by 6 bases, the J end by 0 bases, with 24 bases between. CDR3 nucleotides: TGTGCCAGTAGGACGGATGGCAGGTACAATGTGGATAGCAATCAGCCCCAGCATTTT. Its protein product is CASRTDGRYNVDSNQPQHF.

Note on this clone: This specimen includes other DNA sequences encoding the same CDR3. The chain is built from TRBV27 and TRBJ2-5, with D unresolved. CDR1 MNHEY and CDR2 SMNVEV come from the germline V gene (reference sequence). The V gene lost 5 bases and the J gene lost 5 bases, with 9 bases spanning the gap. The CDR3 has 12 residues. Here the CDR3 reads CASSLLGETQYF. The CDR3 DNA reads TGTGCCAGCAGTCTTCTTGGGGAGACCCAGTACTTC.

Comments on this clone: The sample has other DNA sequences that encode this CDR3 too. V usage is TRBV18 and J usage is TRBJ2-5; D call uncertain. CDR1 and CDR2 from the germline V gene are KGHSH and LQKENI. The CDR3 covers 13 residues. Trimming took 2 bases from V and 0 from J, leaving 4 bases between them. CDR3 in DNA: TGTGCCAGCTCACCAGGGTACCAAGAGACCCAGTACTTC. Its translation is CASSPGYQETQYF. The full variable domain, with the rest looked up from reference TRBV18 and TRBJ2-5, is NAGVMQNPRHLVRRRGQEARLRCSPMKGHSHVYWYRQLPEEGLKFMVYLQKENIIDESGMPKERFSAEFPKEGPSILRIQQVVRGDSAAYFCASSPGYQETQYFGPGTRLLVL.